What follows describes a single TCR beta chain. The antigen remains undetermined. This record belongs to a study of T cell repertoires in cytomegalovirus infection. Germline V gene data show CDR1 as SGHTA and CDR2 as FQGNSA. The V gene end was trimmed by 1 base and the J gene end by 12 bases; junction bases not matched to a gene: 14. The CDR3 is 16 residues long. TCRdb re-analysed the reads in MiXCR, keeping a single row per CDR3 protein. The table has hundreds of thousands of distinct CDR3 sequences, about 33% seen once. The source was cultured PBMCs, collected from culture after CMV antigen stimulation. This clonotype was obtained from a human donor in good health (CMV status not recorded). Some clones in this sample may be carry-over from other donors' samples. The chain recombines TRBV7-2 with TRBJ2-1, with TRBD1 identical over 8 bases. The CDR3 region has the DNA TGTGCCAGCAGCTTAGTAGCGATAGGACAGGGCCCAAGGCAGTTCTTC. Encoded protein: CASSLVAIGQGPRQFF.